Listed below are T cell receptor beta chains from one sample, sequenced in a study of blood T cell repertoires in COVID-19. Repertoires were generated with immunoSEQ multiplex PCR, while TCRdb's copy carries only in-frame clones and drops some. This table has about 60,000 clones, about 77% appearing once. Sequencing was done on a sample of peripheral blood. The receptor set was obtained from a human donor in a cohort sampled during active COVID-19. The CDR3 runs from the conserved cysteine through the conserved F or W. The size field is filled for only some rows; it gives once, few, many or a size class.

v_call	clone_size	j_call	cdr3_aa
TRBV18	NA	TRBJ1-1	CASSTQSGEAFF
TRBV7-2	NA	TRBJ1-1	CASSPRQSKDTEAFF
TRBV6-1	NA	TRBJ2-1	CASSELGSYNEQFF
TRBV18	NA	TRBJ2-1	CASSPWTSRNEQFF
TRBV27	NA	TRBJ2-7	CASSLWGQTYEQYF
TRBV5-1	NA	TRBJ1-1	CASSPTTGSHTEAFF
TRBV10-3	NA	TRBJ2-3	CAIGGGSTDTQYF
TRBV5-1	NA	TRBJ2-7	CASSPSIETGAYEQYF
TRBV9	few	TRBJ2-3	CASSPRTSGGRDTQYF
TRBV4-3	NA	TRBJ1-5	CASSQAFGNQPQHF
TRBV9	NA	TRBJ1-1	CASSVVGGISSEAFF
TRBV5-1	NA	TRBJ1-1	CASSLGQVGTEAFF
TRBV5-1	NA	TRBJ2-7	CASSLLPSGSSYEQYF
TRBV5-5	few	TRBJ1-4	CASSSGFDEKLFF
TRBV5-4	once	TRBJ2-1	CASSLPGPLGDEQFF
TRBV5-1	NA	TRBJ2-1	CASSLGAYNEQFF
TRBV27	NA	TRBJ2-1	CASSLTPGTEMNEQFF
TRBV19	few	TRBJ2-2	CASTTGLLGELFF
TRBV7-9	NA	TRBJ2-3	CASSLAAGNTDTQYF
TRBV11-2	once	TRBJ2-5	CASSSSLAGGETQYF
TRBV4-2	NA	TRBJ1-2	CASSSLGGTENYYGYTF
TRBV29-1	NA	TRBJ2-3	CSVEDGLARDTQYF
TRBV18	NA	TRBJ1-5	CASSPGSTGLNQPQHF
TRBV7-3	once	TRBJ2-1	CASSLTPGYNEQFF
TRBV2	NA	TRBJ2-7	CASRSSGNYEQYF
TRBV27	once	TRBJ2-5	CASSIIAGAFGETQYF
TRBV29-1	NA	TRBJ2-1	CSVGGERLINEQFF
TRBV7-8	NA	TRBJ2-3	CASSLAGGLSTDTQYF